The present T cell receptor beta chain was sequenced within a study of T cell clones after liver transplantation. Overall study context: Samples came pre-transplant, pre-randomization before withdrawal, and post-randomization after withdrawal ended.

V dropped 11 bases and J dropped 7 bases, with 24 bases sitting between them. Germline assignment: CDR1 ENHRY and CDR2 SYGVKD. The CDR3 loop spans 15 amino acids. Here immunoSEQ multiplex PCR was the method, and the copy in TCRdb shows in-frame clones only, minus some. The sample records around 110,000 clones, over 75% being singletons. Material: CD4+ T cells from blood, obtained 12 months after liver transplant. The clonotype comes from a human patient who received a liver transplant. Some T cells may trace back to the graft donor. The chain joins TRBV10-3 to TRBJ2-1; tentatively, D is TRBD2 (8 bases). The CDR3 here is CAVRTTGRGQNEQFF. The CDR3, as DNA: TGTGCCGTCCGAACGACCGGGAGGGGGCAAAATGAGCAGTTCTTC.